This TCR beta chain stems from a study of tumor and adjacent non-tumor tissue in lung cancer. Study-level points and caveats: TCR diversity was significantly greater in tumor than normal lung tissue.

A modified ARM-PCR protocol with three rounds of nested PCR amplified TCRbeta. TCRdb redid the calling of the multiplex PCR reads with MiXCR, one entry per CDR3 protein. The sample includes fewer than 150,000 distinct CDR3 sequences, around two thirds of them seen just once. For this clonotype: Its antigen is currently unknown. The junction and the germline gene differ at one end; a read error may be behind it.

This sample's RNA came from whole unsorted tissue. Germline CDR1 is KGHDR and CDR2 is SFDVKD. The CDR3 has 14 residues. The chain combines TRBV24-1 with TRBJ1-2, with 7 positions matching TRBD1. The sequenced sample was lung tumor tissue. The sequence was collected from a man in his fifties or sixties with small cell lung cancer. CDR3 coding DNA: TGTGCCACCAGTGATCCAACGAGAGGGGGCGGCTACACATTC. Protein sequence: CATSDPTRGGGYTF.